A selection of T cell receptor beta chains follows, all from one sample in a study of blood T cell repertoires in COVID-19. Only in-frame clones appear in the TCRdb table, and some are missing; sequencing was by immunoSEQ multiplex PCR. Altogether around 150,000 clones are present, 84% being singletons, with the ten largest covering 8.5% to 9%. Specimen: peripheral blood. The receptors shown here come from a man younger than 40 with COVID-19, enrolled during active disease. Both conserved end residues are part of each CDR3. Fields, in order: clone size, J gene, V gene, D gene, CDR3 protein, CDR3 DNA. D genes are given only for firm matches. Expanded clones are given a class, and other clones once, few, many or no size at all.

.,TRBJ2-7,TRBV5-1,TRBD1,CASSLDGTGVREQYF,TGCGCCAGCAGCTTGGATGGGACAGGGGTACGCGAGCAGTACTTC
.,TRBJ2-1,TRBV30,.,CAWGAWEQFF,TGTGCCTGGGGGGCTTGGGAGCAGTTCTTC
once,TRBJ2-7,TRBV4-1,TRBD2,CASSPSGLAGYYEQYF,TGCGCCAGCAGCCCCTCGGGACTAGCGGGATACTACGAGCAGTACTTC
.,TRBJ2-3,TRBV5-8,TRBD1,CASSLELAGTGLFFSQYF,TGTGCCAGCAGCTTGGAACTTGCCGGGACAGGGCTCTTTTTTTCGCAGTATTTT
many,TRBJ2-7,TRBV10-2,.,CASSESRYSEQYF,TGCGCCAGCAGTGAGTCGAGGTATTCCGAGCAGTACTTC
.,TRBJ2-5,TRBV29-1,TRBD1,CSVERGQVETQYF,TGCAGCGTTGAACGAGGACAGGTAGAGACCCAGTACTTC
once,TRBJ2-1,TRBV3-1/TRBV3-2,TRBD1,CASRDRGGYNEQFF,TGTGCCAGCAGAGACAGGGGTGGCTACAATGAGCAGTTCTTC
.,TRBJ2-7,TRBV19,TRBD1,CASSTGTGGAGSYEQYF,TGTGCCAGTAGTACCGGGACAGGGGGCGCAGGGTCCTACGAGCAGTACTTC
.,TRBJ2-2,TRBV7-3,TRBD2,CASTGLGTGELFF,TGTGCCAGCACGGGACTAGGGACCGGGGAGCTGTTTTTT
.,TRBJ2-5,TRBV7-9,TRBD1,CASSLTATGQETQYF,TGTGCCAGCAGCTTAACCGCGACAGGGCAAGAGACCCAGTACTTC
.,TRBJ1-1,TRBV29-1,.,CSVATRGTEAFF,TGCAGCGTTGCCACAAGGGGTACTGAAGCTTTCTTT
.,TRBJ1-3,TRBV5-8,.,CASSLGTGSGNTIYF,TGTGCCAGCAGCTTGGGTACGGGCTCTGGAAACACCATATATTTT
.,TRBJ1-2,TRBV6-1,.,CASSEAGGGYGYTF,TGTGCCAGCAGTGAAGCGGGAGGGGGCTATGGCTACACCTTC
.,TRBJ2-6,TRBV18,.,CASSLSGANVLTF,TGTGCCAGCTCACTATCTGGGGCCAACGTCCTGACTTTC
.,TRBJ2-2,TRBV6-5,TRBD2,CASKLAGVGTGELFF,TGTGCCAGCAAACTAGCGGGAGTAGGCACCGGGGAGCTGTTTTTT
.,TRBJ2-5,TRBV5-5,.,CASSPSGLLVETQYF,TGTGCCAGCAGCCCCTCGGGACTCCTGGTAGAGACCCAGTACTTC
.,TRBJ1-2,TRBV11-1,TRBD1,CASSRQGTYGYTF,TGTGCCAGCAGCCGACAGGGGACATATGGCTACACCTTC
.,TRBJ1-2,TRBV7-9,TRBD1,CASSSRTGRNYGYTF,TGTGCCAGCAGCTCCAGGACAGGGCGTAACTATGGCTACACCTTC
.,TRBJ2-7,TRBV4-1,TRBD1,CASSPAATGAYEQYF,TGCGCCAGCAGTCCCGCTGCGACAGGGGCCTACGAGCAGTACTTC
.,TRBJ1-6,TRBV27,.,CASSSRTASPLHF,TGTGCCAGCAGTTCGAGGACAGCTTCACCCCTCCACTTT
once,TRBJ2-1,TRBV28,TRBD2,CASSLGRENLHEQFF,TGTGCCAGCAGTTTGGGGCGGGAGAACCTACATGAGCAGTTCTTC
.,TRBJ1-1,TRBV6-5,.,CASSQGNTEAFF,TGTGCCAGTTCCCAGGGTAACACTGAAGCTTTCTTT
.,TRBJ1-2,TRBV19,.,CASSIVGTLRGYTF,TGTGCCAGTAGTATAGTCGGTACGCTTCGGGGCTACACCTTC
.,TRBJ2-3,TRBV7-3,TRBD2,CASSPSGSHTDTQYF,TGTGCCAGCAGCCCTAGCGGGAGTCACACAGATACGCAGTATTTT
.,TRBJ2-1,TRBV2,TRBD2,CASSVSLAGGAEQFF,TGTGCCAGCAGTGTTAGCCTAGCGGGAGGTGCTGAGCAGTTCTTC
few,TRBJ1-1,TRBV28,.,CASRSTGPNVEAFF,TGTGCCAGCAGATCCACAGGACCTAATGTTGAAGCTTTCTTT
.,TRBJ2-4,TRBV7-9,TRBD2,CASSRPSGRVNIQYF,TGTGCCAGCAGCCGACCTAGCGGGAGAGTGAACATTCAGTACTTC
.,TRBJ1-5,TRBV10-1,.,CASSESVIPGSNQPQHF,TGCGCCAGCAGTGAGTCTGTCATTCCCGGGAGCAATCAGCCCCAGCATTTT
.,TRBJ2-1,TRBV7-8,.,CASIPKRGNEQFF,TGTGCCAGCATCCCCAAGCGAGGCAATGAGCAGTTCTTC
.,TRBJ2-5,TRBV21-1,.,CASSKGAGLAGGPPYLQETQYF,TGTGCCAGCAGCAAAGGGGCGGGACTAGCGGGAGGGCCTCCCTATCTCCAAGAGACCCAGTACTTC
.,TRBJ2-7,TRBV14,.,CASSQDLVLLPYEQYF,TGTGCCAGCAGCCAAGATCTTGTCCTCCTACCTTACGAGCAGTACTTC
few,TRBJ2-7,TRBV19,.,CASRQAPYEQYF,TGTGCCAGTAGGCAGGCCCCCTACGAGCAGTACTTC
.,TRBJ2-7,TRBV2,.,CASRYQGGNTYEQYF,TGTGCCAGCAGGTACCAAGGGGGAAACACCTACGAGCAGTACTTC
.,TRBJ2-1,TRBV11-3,.,CASSLDPVSYNEQFF,TGTGCCAGCAGCTTAGATCCAGTTTCCTACAATGAGCAGTTCTTC
.,TRBJ1-1,TRBV24-1,TRBD1,CATSDDRGADTEAFF,TGTGCCACCAGTGATGACAGGGGGGCGGACACTGAAGCTTTCTTT
.,TRBJ1-2,TRBV5-4,.,CASSLDGEDYGYTF,TGTGCCAGCAGCTTGGATGGGGAGGACTATGGCTACACCTTC
.,TRBJ2-7,TRBV9,TRBD1,CASSVSGTGAYEQYF,TGTGCCAGCAGCGTCTCTGGGACAGGAGCCTACGAGCAGTACTTC
.,TRBJ2-7,TRBV18,TRBD1,CASSPGSGGNEQYF,TGTGCCAGCTCACCAGGATCAGGGGGTAACGAGCAGTACTTC
.,TRBJ1-6,TRBV11-1,TRBD1,CASSLTGGNSPLHF,TGTGCCAGCAGCTTGACAGGGGGCAATTCACCCCTCCACTTT
.,TRBJ1-3,TRBV5-4,TRBD1,CASSRPQGAAGNTIYF,TGTGCCAGCAGCCGCCCTCAGGGGGCCGCTGGAAACACCATATATTTT